The 29 T cell receptor beta chains given below trace back to one sample, sequenced in a study of blood T cell repertoires in COVID-19. Sequencing was performed with immunoSEQ multiplex PCR; in TCRdb, only in-frame clones are kept and a portion is missing. The table lists about 170,000 clones, roughly 80% of them singletons. Sequenced: PBMCs or T cells enriched from blood (not recorded which). These receptors were collected from a woman in her fifties or sixties who had recovered from COVID-19.

The sample holds a few counts of this clone. The chain carries TRBV11-3 and TRBJ1-1; D may be TRBD1 (6 bases). V dropped 5 bases and J dropped 6 bases, with 16 bases sitting between them. The CDR3 loop spans 14 amino acids. Per germline, CDR1 SGHNT and CDR2 YENEEA. The CDR3: CASSPSGGGAEAFF. CDR3 sequence (DNA): TGTGCCAGCAGCCCATCGGGGGGCGGCGCTGAAGCTTTCTTT.

The V and J genes are TRBV7-2 and TRBJ1-1; 7 positions agree with TRBD1. J gave up 0 bases and V 3 bases, and 1 base lay outside the gene matches. This CDR3 is 14 amino acids long. Germline loops: CDR1 SGHTA, CDR2 FQGNSA. The CDR3: CASSFGTVNTEAFF. The CDR3 DNA sequence: TGTGCCAGCAGCTTCGGGACAGTGAACACTGAAGCTTTCTTT. Together with reference TRBV7-2 and TRBJ1-1, the CDR3 gives the full variable domain: GAGVSQSPSNKVTEKGKDVELRCDPISGHTALYWYRQSLGQGLEFLIYFQGNSAPDKSGLPSDRFSAERTGGSVSTLTIQRTQQEDSAVYLCASSFGTVNTEAFFGQGTRLTVV.

This rearrangement joins TRBV11-3 to TRBJ1-6, with D perhaps TRBD1 (6 bases). Germline CDR1 reads SGHNT; CDR2 reads YENEEA. Between the trimmed V and J ends, which lost 6 bases and 7 bases, there was a span of 16 bases. There are 15 residues in the CDR3. Here the CDR3 reads CASSRGRGGNSPLHF. CDR3 coding DNA: TGTGCCAGCAGTCGCGGCAGGGGAGGGAATTCACCCCTCCACTTT.

The chain combines TRBV5-1 with TRBJ2-3; 8 bases line up with TRBD1. CDR1 SGHRS and CDR2 YFSETQ come from the germline V gene. The CDR3 consists of 13 residues. The V segment lost 9 bases and the J segment 3 bases; nucleotides outside the gene matches: 6. In nucleotides, the CDR3 is TGCGCCACCCGGACAGGGTGGACAGATACGCAGTATTTT. It translates to CATRTGWTDTQYF.

The chain combines TRBV28 with TRBJ2-7; 8 nucleotides agree with TRBD1. The junction had 6 bases not matched to a gene; V was cut back by 5 bases and J by 0 bases. Germline V gene lookup returns CDR1 MDHEN and CDR2 SYDVKM. This CDR3 is built from 15 residues. CDR3 region: CASSPSGTGSYEQYV. CDR3 coding DNA: TGTGCCAGCAGTCCATCCGGGACAGGCTCCTACGAGCAGTACGTC.

The V and J genes are TRBV7-8 and TRBJ1-4, with D perhaps matching TRBD1 (6 bases). Trimming took 2 bases from V and 11 from J, leaving 15 bases between them. This CDR3 contains 14 residues. Germline assignment: CDR1 SGHVS and CDR2 FQNEAQ. This chain's CDR3 is CASSLQGIPEKLFF. For the CDR3, the DNA is TGTGCCAGCAGCTTACAGGGGATCCCAGAGAAACTGTTTTTT.

The chain employs TRBV28 and TRBJ2-1; 7 bases are a match to TRBD2. Germline CDR1 is MDHEN and CDR2 is SYDVKM. This CDR3 is built from 13 residues. Losses at the gene ends were 10 bases for V and 3 bases for J; bases not matched to a gene: 6. CDR3 sequence reads: CATWGLLYNEQFF. The CDR3 DNA sequence: TGTGCCACCTGGGGACTACTCTACAATGAGCAGTTCTTC.

The chain couples TRBV29-1 to TRBJ2-7, with TRBD1 identical over 8 bases. CDR1 is SQVTM and CDR2 is ANQGSEA in the germline V gene. The J segment lost 0 bases and the V segment lost 7 bases, leaving 8 bases of the junction unmatched. The length of the CDR3 is 14 residues. The CDR3: CSATGTGGSYEQYV. The CDR3 DNA sequence: TGCAGCGCAACCGGGACAGGCGGCTCCTACGAGCAGTACGTC.

This rearrangement joins TRBV5-1 to TRBJ2-7, with D possibly matching TRBD1 (6 bases). CDR1 SGHRS and CDR2 YFSETQ come from the germline V gene. V lost 1 base, J lost 4 bases, and 9 bases lay in between. CDR3 length: 13 residues. The CDR3 nucleotides read TGCGCCAGCAGCTTGAGCACAGGGTACGAGCAGTACGTC. Translation gives CASSLSTGYEQYV.

The V call is TRBV6-5, the J call TRBJ1-1; D is undetermined. The germline V gene encodes CDR1 MNHEY and CDR2 SVGAGI. This CDR3 is built from 11 residues. With 7 bases removed from V and 11 bases from J, the gap between germline ends came to 14 bases. The CDR3 nucleotides are TGTGCCAGCAAGGAACCAGGAATGGCTTTCTTT. Translated, it gives CASKEPGMAFF.

The chain couples TRBV6-5 to TRBJ2-7; 11 bases are a match to TRBD2. Germline V gene sequence: CDR1 MNHEY, CDR2 SVGAGI. V was pared by 6 bases and J by 6 bases, with 4 bases of the junction left unmatched. This CDR3 is built from 13 residues. This CDR3 is CASRDTSGSEQYV. DNA of the CDR3: TGTGCCAGCAGGGACACTAGCGGGAGCGAGCAGTACGTC.

The chain combines TRBV5-1 with TRBJ2-1, with TRBD2 as a possible D gene (6 bases). The CDR3 consists of 14 residues. The V end lost 6 bases, the J end lost 7 bases, and 17 bases lay between the germline ends. Germline V gene data show CDR1 as SGHRS and CDR2 as YFSETQ. The CDR3 region has the DNA TGCGCCAGCACCTCTCGCGGGGCCGGGAATGAGCAGTTCTTC. Its protein product is CASTSRGAGNEQFF. The whole variable domain, remainder taken from reference TRBV5-1 and TRBJ2-1, is KAGVTQTPRYLIKTRGQQVTLSCSPISGHRSVSWYQQTPGQGLQFLFEYFSETQRNKGNFPGRFSGRQFSNSRSEMNVSTLELGDSALYLCASTSRGAGNEQFFGPGTRLTVL.

The count of this clone is one. The sample carries other DNA sequences with the same CDR3. V gene TRBV5-1 combines with J gene TRBJ1-1; no reliable D call. V lost 0 bases and J lost 1, with 7 bases in between. CDR3 size: 14 residues. Germline loops: CDR1 SGHRS, CDR2 YFSETQ. DNA for the CDR3: TGCGCCAGCAGCTTGGCAGGCCAGAACACTGAAGCTTTCTTT. Its translation: CASSLAGQNTEAFF.

V is TRBV7-2 and J is TRBJ1-5; D is perhaps TRBD1 (6 bases). The CDR3 extends over 12 amino acids. Germline V gene data show CDR1 as SGHTA and CDR2 as FQGNSA. V lost 5 bases and J lost 7, with 9 bases in between. The CDR3: CASSPGDQPQHF. CDR3 nucleotide sequence: TGTGCCAGCAGCCCAGGGGACCAGCCCCAGCATTTT. Full variable domain (missing parts from reference TRBV7-2 and TRBJ1-5): GAGVSQSPSNKVTEKGKDVELRCDPISGHTALYWYRQSLGQGLEFLIYFQGNSAPDKSGLPSDRFSAERTGGSVSTLTIQRTQQEDSAVYLCASSPGDQPQHFGDGTRLSIL.

The chain combines TRBV4-3 with TRBJ2-3, with 9 bases that match TRBD2. J lost 4 bases, V lost 0 bases, and 8 bases had no gene match. Per germline, CDR1 LGHNA and CDR2 YSLEER. CDR3 length: 17 amino acids. CDR3 region: CASSQDKVAGAPDTQYF. The DNA for the CDR3 is TGCGCCAGCAGCCAAGATAAGGTAGCGGGAGCCCCAGATACGCAGTATTTT.

The rearrangement links TRBV5-6 to TRBJ2-7; possibly TRBD1 for D (5 bases). V gave up 5 bases and J gave up 1 base, with 13 bases separating them. The germline gives CDR1 SGHDT, CDR2 YYEEEE. The CDR3 runs 14 residues. CDR3 in DNA: TGTGCCAGCAGATCGGCTGACAGATCCTACGAGCAGTACGTC. Residues: CASRSADRSYEQYV.

This clone was observed a few times. J is TRBJ1-4 and V is TRBV7-9; 7 positions agree with TRBD1. Germline CDR1 and CDR2: SEHNR and FQNEAQ (reference sequence). The CDR3 runs 14 residues. The junction had 5 bases not matched to a gene; V was cut back by 6 bases and J by 4 bases. This CDR3 reads CASRSGGSNEKLFF. The CDR3 DNA follows: TGTGCCAGCAGATCAGGGGGTAGTAATGAAAAACTGTTTTTT. The variable domain in full, with the rest retrieved from reference TRBV7-9 and TRBJ1-4, is DTGVSQNPRHKITKRGQNVTFRCDPISEHNRLYWYRQTLGQGPEFLTYFQNEAQLEKSRLLSDRFSAERPKGSFSTLEIQRTEQGDSAMYLCASRSGGSNEKLFFGSGTQLSVL.

This clone was found a few times. This chain links TRBV7-2 with TRBJ1-2; D might be TRBD1 (6 bases). In germline, CDR1 is SGHTA, CDR2 FQGNSA. The V end was cut by 6 bases, the J end by 1 base, with 12 bases between. This CDR3 comprises 14 residues. As DNA, the CDR3 is TGTGCCAGCAGGATGGGGGCCAGTAACTATGGCTACACCTTC. This gives the protein CASRMGASNYGYTF.

This chain joins TRBV7-8 and TRBJ2-7; 11 bases map to TRBD1. CDR1 is SGHVS and CDR2 is FQNEAQ in the germline V gene. CDR3 length: 15 residues. V was pared by 4 bases and J by 4 bases, with 6 bases of the junction left unmatched. Here the CDR3 reads CASSSAGTGGYEQYV. Written as DNA, the CDR3 is TGTGCCAGCAGCTCCGCCGGGACAGGGGGTTACGAGCAGTACGTC.

The rearrangement links TRBV13 to TRBJ2-5, with no clear D. Germline CDR1 reads PRHDT; CDR2 reads FYEKMQ (reference sequence). Trimming removed 2 bases from V and 4 bases from J, with 5 bases in between. The CDR3 runs 12 residues. Here the CDR3 DNA reads TGTGCCAGCAGCTTAAGTAGAGAGACCCAGTACTTC. This codes for CASSLSRETQYF.

The gene calls are TRBV6-6 and TRBJ1-2; no definite D call. The germline V gene encodes CDR1 MNHNY and CDR2 SVGAGI (reference sequence). The CDR3 consists of 16 residues. Deletions cut 6 bases from V and 8 bases from J, with 25 bases between. CDR3 coding DNA: TGTGCCAGCAGCCCAACATCGCCTCCGCGGGCCAACGGCTACACCTTC. Translating it yields CASSPTSPPRANGYTF.

This clone appeared many times. The chain combines TRBV30 with TRBJ2-1; D is perhaps TRBD2 (6 bases). The CDR3 spans 13 residues. Germline CDR1 GTSNPN, CDR2 SVGIG (reference sequence). The V gene lost 4 bases and the J gene lost 7 bases, with 14 bases spanning the gap. The CDR3 DNA is TGTGCCTGGAAGCGTAGCGGATTAAATGAGCAGTTCTTC. Its protein is CAWKRSGLNEQFF.

This sequence joins TRBV29-1 and TRBJ2-7, with D possibly matching TRBD2 (6 bases). The CDR3 runs 14 residues. Trimming removed 3 bases at V and 0 bases at J, with 12 bases between. Germline CDR1 SQVTM, CDR2 ANQGSEA. Here the CDR3 DNA reads TGCAGCGTTGATGGCGGGGTGCGCTCCTACGAGCAGTACGTC. Translation: CSVDGGVRSYEQYV.

The chain recombines TRBV7-6 with TRBJ2-2; D remains unclear. The CDR3 has 15 amino acids. The germline V gene has CDR1 SGHVS and CDR2 FNYEAQ. The ends were cut back, 2 bases at V and 0 bases at J, with 7 bases in the middle. The CDR3 nucleotides are TGTGCCAGCAGCTTACGCGGAGCGAACACCGGGGAGCTGTTTTTT. It encodes CASSLRGANTGELFF. The full variable domain, its missing parts supplied by reference TRBV7-6 and TRBJ2-2, is GAGVSQSPRYKVTKRGQDVALRCDPISGHVSLYWYRQALGQGPEFLTYFNYEAQQDKSGLPNDRFSAERPEGSISTLTIQRTEQRDSAMYRCASSLRGANTGELFFGEGSRLTVL.

The V and J genes are TRBV6-2 or TRBV6-3 and TRBJ2-7; 10 bases fit TRBD1. CDR3 length: 12 residues. The V gene end was trimmed by 6 bases and the J gene end by 6 bases; junction bases not matched to a gene: 2. Per the germline V gene, CDR1 is MNHEY and CDR2 is SVGEGT. CDR3 sequence: CASSRTGGEQYV. CDR3 DNA sequence: TGTGCCAGCAGCCGGACAGGGGGCGAGCAGTACGTC.

This clone was counted a single time. V gene TRBV29-1 combines with J gene TRBJ2-2; D ambiguous. Trimming cost V 5 bases and J 3 bases, with 13 bases left between them. Germline CDR1 reads SQVTM; CDR2 reads ANQGSEA. There are 14 residues in the CDR3. CDR3 sequence reads: CSVFVAEYTGELFF. The DNA of the CDR3 is TGCAGCGTTTTCGTGGCGGAATACACCGGGGAGCTGTTTTTT.

This clone came up a few times. The chain links TRBV2 to TRBJ1-5; TRBD1 matches at 8 bases. V gave up 3 bases and J gave up 5 bases; unmatched junction bases: 3. CDR1 is SNHLY and CDR2 is FYNNEI in the germline V gene. The CDR3 runs 14 residues. CDR3 sequence: CASSEGTGHQPQHF. For the CDR3, the DNA is TGTGCCAGCAGTGAGGGGACAGGCCATCAGCCCCAGCATTTT.

The chain carries TRBV7-9 and TRBJ2-1; TRBD2 aligns across 7 bases. Trimming at V came to 5 bases and at J to 6 bases, leaving 16 bases not matched to a gene. The CDR3 is 17 amino acids. CDR1 and CDR2 from the germline V gene are SEHNR and FQNEAQ (reference sequence). CDR3 region: CASSASRGGILGNEQFF. The CDR3, as DNA: TGTGCCAGCAGCGCTAGTAGGGGAGGGATCCTCGGCAATGAGCAGTTCTTC.

This clone appeared once. The DNA of the CDR3 is TGTGCCAGCAGGCAAGGACAGGGCTATGGCTACACCTTC. This translates into CASRQGQGYGYTF. The genes are TRBV28 and TRBJ1-2; 8 bases are shared with TRBD1. The V gene end was trimmed by 6 bases and the J gene end by 4 bases; junction bases not matched to a gene: 4. Germline CDR1 reads MDHEN; CDR2 reads SYDVKM. This CDR3 comprises 13 residues.